This T cell receptor beta chain stems from a study of blood T cells in healthy people across ages. Deletions cut 5 bases from V and 4 bases from J, with 14 bases between. Looked up from germline, CDR1 is SNHLY and CDR2 is FYNNEI. This CDR3 contains 15 residues. A second PCR of roughly 7 to 11 cycles used a sample-barcoded 5' primer and a J-beta primer mix. Each CDR3 protein is one row after TCRdb ran MiXCR on the 5' RACE reads. Found here are just under 550,000 distinct CDR3 sequences, around 24% of them singletons; the top ten hold approximately 10%. The sample also formed part of further work on T cells of mothers and their children.

The chain is built from TRBV2 and TRBJ1-4; no clear D gene. This receptor was identified in a boy younger than 18 in good health. The sample consisted of blood. As DNA, the CDR3 is TGTGCCAGCAGTAAGCAGATTCTTGATAATGAAAAACTGTTTTTT. It yields the protein CASSKQILDNEKLFF.